This TCR beta chain stems from a study of T cells in Graves' hyperthyroidism and ophthalmopathy. Study-level results: Before onset, by a median of about seven months, the model predicted ophthalmopathy. Separation of ophthalmopathy from stable hyperthyroidism was achieved by a 13 V-J model.

In its sample, this clonotype was seen many times. Its target is unknown. RNA transcripts yielded amplified TCR beta CDR3 regions. HTBI primers were used for first-round RT-PCR of the TCR CDR3. TCRdb fed the multiplex PCR reads into MiXCR, producing one record per CDR3 protein. The profile shows approximately 640,000 distinct CDR3 sequences, 15% to 20% of them singletons. Stable hyperthyroidism: no ophthalmopathy progression over 18 months of follow-up. PBMCs were collected from a roughly 9.7 ml volume of fresh peripheral blood. The V end lost 11 bases, the J end lost 2 bases, and 16 bases lay between the germline ends. The CDR3 contains 14 residues. The germline CDR1 and CDR2 sequences are ENHRY and SYGVKD.

The rearrangement uses TRBV10-3 and TRBJ2-1, with D perhaps matching TRBD1 (6 bases). The sequenced material came from blood. The receptor's source is a man between 50 and 59 years old with Graves' hyperthyroidism. The CDR3 is CALKGDDAYNEQFF. DNA of the CDR3: TGTGCCCTAAAGGGGGACGATGCCTACAATGAGCAGTTCTTC.